A single sample is the source of the 14 T cell receptor beta chains below, sequenced in a study of shared clonotypes between healthy human individuals. CD45RO-negative cells were positively selected for CCR7, leaving out terminally differentiated effector memory CD45RA+ cells. TCRdb's table, derived via immunoSEQ multiplex PCR, lists solely in-frame clones and lacks some. The sample records millions of clones, 90% to 95% being singletons. The sequenced sample consisted of naive CD8+ T cells from PBMCs. The receptors were gathered from a man between 18 and 29 years old in good health. Some clones in this sample may be carry-over from other donors' samples.

The chain couples TRBV6-6 to TRBJ1-1; the match to TRBD1 covers 8 bases. V was pared by 2 bases and J by 7 bases, with 9 bases of the junction left unmatched. The CDR3 has 15 amino acids. Germline-derived CDR1 and CDR2 are MNHNY and SVGAGI (reference sequence). The DNA for the CDR3 is TGTGCCAGCAGTTACCTGGCCGGACAGGGCAGTGAAGCTTTCTTT. Translating it yields CASSYLAGQGSEAFF.

The rearrangement uses TRBV30 and TRBJ1-2; D uncertain. This CDR3 is 14 amino acids long. V was cut by 1 base and J by 0 bases, with 9 bases left in between. Germline loops: CDR1 GTSNPN, CDR2 SVGIG (reference sequence). CDR3 DNA sequence: TGTGCCTGGAGTGGGTGGGGAGCTAACTATGGCTACACCTTC. It specifies CAWSGWGANYGYTF.

This clone has a single count. The chain couples TRBV7-9 to TRBJ1-2, with TRBD1 matching 8 bases. This CDR3 region has 16 residues. The junction had 10 bases not matched to a gene; V was cut back by 3 bases and J by 4 bases. Germline CDR1 and CDR2: SEHNR and FQNEAQ (reference sequence). The CDR3 protein is CASSLGGTGISYGYTF. In DNA form, the CDR3 reads TGTGCCAGCAGCTTGGGGGGGACAGGAATATCCTATGGCTACACCTTC. The full variable domain, in which reference TRBV7-9 and TRBJ1-2 provide the parts outside the CDR3, is DTGVSQNPRHKITKRGQNVTFRCDPISEHNRLYWYRQTLGQGPEFLTYFQNEAQLEKSRLLSDRFSAERPKGSFSTLEIQRTEQGDSAMYLCASSLGGTGISYGYTFGSGTRLTVV.

V usage is TRBV19 and J usage is TRBJ2-3; D may be TRBD1 or TRBD2 (5 bases each). Per germline, CDR1 LNHDA and CDR2 SQIVND (reference sequence). CDR3 size: 14 residues. With 6 bases removed from V and 6 bases from J, the gap between germline ends came to 16 bases. In nucleotides, the CDR3 is TGTGCCAGTAGCCCCCGGGACCGCGAGGATACGCAGTATTTT. Translating gives CASSPRDREDTQYF. Full variable domain (outside the CDR3, taken from reference TRBV19 and TRBJ2-3): DGGITQSPKYLFRKEGQNVTLSCEQNLNHDAMYWYRQDPGQGLRLIYYSQIVNDFQKGDIAEGYSVSREKKESFPLTVTSAQKNPTAFYLCASSPRDREDTQYFGPGTRLTVL.

The V gene is TRBV28, the J gene TRBJ1-2, with D tentatively TRBD1 (5 bases). Germline V CDR1 and CDR2: MDHEN, SYDVKM. The CDR3 contains 17 residues. Trimming cost V 2 bases and J 4 bases, with 20 bases left between them. DNA for the CDR3: TGTGCCAGCAGTTTACCGAATCCTCTACAGGCGGCCTATGGCTACACCTTC. Protein product: CASSLPNPLQAAYGYTF.

DNA of the CDR3: TGTGCCAGCAGCGTAGCGTGGGAGGGCACTAGCACAGATACGCAGTATTTT. Protein sequence: CASSVAWEGTSTDTQYF. The J gene is TRBJ2-3, the V gene TRBV9; 7 bases line up with TRBD2. Per germline, CDR1 SGDLS and CDR2 YYNGEE. The junction had 7 bases not matched to a gene; V was cut back by 0 bases and J by 0 bases. There are 17 residues in the CDR3.

This chain connects TRBV19 to TRBJ2-7; 8 bases match TRBD2. This CDR3 is built from 14 residues. J was trimmed by 0 bases and V by 3 bases; bases with no gene match: 1. Germline-derived CDR1 and CDR2 are LNHDA and SQIVND (reference sequence). DNA for the CDR3: TGTGCCAGTAGTATGCGGGGGGACTCCTACGAGCAGTACTTC. Translating gives CASSMRGDSYEQYF. Complete variable domain (other parts from reference TRBV19 and TRBJ2-7): DGGITQSPKYLFRKEGQNVTLSCEQNLNHDAMYWYRQDPGQGLRLIYYSQIVNDFQKGDIAEGYSVSREKKESFPLTVTSAQKNPTAFYLCASSMRGDSYEQYFGPGTRLTVT.

The rearrangement joins TRBV28 to TRBJ1-2; perhaps TRBD1 as D (5 bases). The CDR3 length is 14 residues. Deletions cut 5 bases from V and 4 bases from J, with 14 bases between. The germline gives CDR1 MDHEN, CDR2 SYDVKM. The DNA of the CDR3 is TGTGCCAGCAGTACCCCCGGGACGGGCTATGGCTACACCTTC. Amino acids: CASSTPGTGYGYTF.

This chain connects TRBV6-5 to TRBJ2-2; D gene uncertain. The CDR3 has 12 residues. The V end was cut by 2 bases, the J end by 5 bases, with 3 bases between. Germline V CDR1 and CDR2: MNHEY, SVGAGI. The CDR3 protein is CASSYDTGELFF. CDR3 coding DNA: TGTGCCAGCAGTTACGATACCGGGGAGCTGTTTTTT.

The chain uses TRBV5-4 and TRBJ2-7, with 16 bases identical to TRBD2. CDR1 and CDR2 (germline): SGHNT, YYREEE (reference sequence). This CDR3 region has 19 residues. V shed 0 bases, J shed 4 bases, and the junction held 10 bases outside the gene matches. The CDR3 loop is CASSLAAGLAGGPEYEQYF. The CDR3, as DNA: TGTGCCAGCAGCTTGGCCGCGGGACTAGCGGGAGGGCCGGAGTACGAGCAGTACTTC.

The chain carries TRBV19 and TRBJ1-2; TRBD1 matches at 7 bases. The V gene's germline CDR1 is LNHDA and CDR2 SQIVND (reference sequence). The trim removed 3 bases at V and 7 bases at J, leaving 5 bases unmatched. The CDR3 is 13 amino acids. This chain's CDR3 is CASSIDRAGGYTF. Written as DNA, the CDR3 is TGTGCCAGTAGTATCGACAGGGCTGGTGGCTACACCTTC. Full variable domain (remainder filled in from reference TRBV19 and TRBJ1-2): DGGITQSPKYLFRKEGQNVTLSCEQNLNHDAMYWYRQDPGQGLRLIYYSQIVNDFQKGDIAEGYSVSREKKESFPLTVTSAQKNPTAFYLCASSIDRAGGYTFGSGTRLTVV.

V and J are TRBV7-3 and TRBJ2-1; possibly TRBD1 or TRBD2 for D (5 bases each). Per the germline V gene, CDR1 is SGHTA and CDR2 is FQGTGA. The CDR3 covers 17 residues. V lost 3 bases to trimming and J lost 0 bases, with 15 bases between them. The CDR3 DNA reads as TGTGCCAGCAGCTTCCGGGACGCCCGATTCTCCTACAATGAGCAGTTCTTC. Translating it yields CASSFRDARFSYNEQFF.

The chain recombines TRBV4-2 with TRBJ2-7; the match to TRBD2 covers 11 bases. Germline CDR1 and CDR2: LGHNA and YNFKEQ. With 0 bases clipped from V and 2 bases from J, the junction kept 3 bases outside the gene matches. This CDR3 is built from 16 residues. The CDR3 spells CASSQELAGEAYEQYF. The CDR3 coding sequence is TGTGCCAGCAGCCAAGAACTAGCGGGAGAGGCCTACGAGCAGTACTTC.

Remarks on this clone: This same CDR3 is encoded by further DNA sequences in the sample. The CDR3 nucleotides read TGTGCCAGCAGTCTCCGGGACTCCTACGAGCAGTACTTC. Its translation: CASSLRDSYEQYF. The rearrangement uses TRBV27 and TRBJ2-7, with D possibly TRBD2 on 5 matching bases. The CDR3 is made up of 13 amino acids. Germline V CDR1 and CDR2: MNHEY, SMNVEV (reference sequence). V was trimmed by 5 bases and J by 0 bases, leaving 8 bases between them.